Presented here are 6 T cell receptor beta chains from one specimen sequenced in a study of CD8 T cells in ankylosing spondylitis. Each CDR3 protein is one row after TCRdb ran MiXCR on the 5' RACE reads. The sample holds roughly 40,000 distinct CDR3 sequences, approximately 15% seen once. The specimen sequenced was blood. These TCRs come from a male donor with ankylosing spondylitis or in good health (not recorded which).

The chain uses TRBV9 and TRBJ2-1; D is possibly TRBD1 (5 bases). V was trimmed by 0 bases and J by 9 bases, leaving 19 bases between them. Germline lookup yields CDR1 SGDLS and CDR2 YYNGEE. The CDR3 loop spans 16 amino acids. The CDR3 sequence: CASSVGGSLTPGEQFF. Written as DNA, the CDR3 is TGTGCCAGCAGCGTAGGGGGCAGTTTGACCCCCGGTGAGCAGTTCTTC.

This clonotype has more than one count but fewer than ten. The J gene is TRBJ2-1, the V gene TRBV12-3 or TRBV12-4; 8 nucleotides align to TRBD1. The CDR3 runs to 13 residues. The junction had 13 bases not matched to a gene; V was cut back by 8 bases and J by 13 bases. The CDR3 DNA sequence: TGTGCCAGCGGCCCCCCGGGACAGGTGGGCCAGTTCTTC. The encoded protein is CASGPPGQVGQFF.

The chain joins TRBV5-5 to TRBJ2-2; possible D gene TRBD2, 6 bases. The germline gives CDR1 SGHKS, CDR2 YYEKEE (reference sequence). The CDR3 covers 17 residues. The V gene lost 3 bases and the J gene lost 0 bases, with 15 bases spanning the gap. In DNA, the CDR3 is TGTGCCAGCAGCTGGCGCGGAGCGGGTCCGAACACCGGGGAGCTGTTTTTT. It yields the protein CASSWRGAGPNTGELFF. The full variable domain, in which reference TRBV5-5 and TRBJ2-2 provide the parts outside the CDR3, is DAGVTQSPTHLIKTRGQQVTLRCSPISGHKSVSWYQQVLGQGPQFIFQYYEKEERGRGNFPDRFSARQFPNYSSELNVNALLLGDSALYLCASSWRGAGPNTGELFFGEGSRLTVL.

V usage is TRBV15 and J usage is TRBJ2-3; perhaps D is TRBD1 or TRBD2 (5 bases each). The CDR3 length is 16 residues. Trimming took 5 bases from V and 0 from J, leaving 15 bases between them. Germline CDR1 and CDR2: LNHNV and YYDKDF (reference sequence). The CDR3: CATSRQGRTSTDTQYF. The CDR3, as DNA: TGTGCCACCAGCCGCCAGGGACGGACAAGCACAGATACGCAGTATTTT. Complete variable domain (other parts from reference TRBV15 and TRBJ2-3): DAMVIQNPRYQVTQFGKPVTLSCSQTLNHNVMYWYQQKSSQAPKLLFHYYDKDFNNEADTPDNFQSRRPNTSFCFLDIRSPGLGDTAMYLCATSRQGRTSTDTQYFGPGTRLTVL.

Only a few counts were recorded for this clonotype. This chain joins TRBV14 and TRBJ2-1, with 7 positions matching TRBD1. CDR1 is SGHDN and CDR2 is FVKESK in the germline V gene. The CDR3 consists of 15 residues. V shed 3 bases and J 3 bases; nucleotides not matched to a gene: 5. The DNA of the CDR3 is TGTGCCAGCAGCCAGAGACAGGGAATCTACAATGAGCAGTTCTTC. Translating it yields CASSQRQGIYNEQFF.

This sequence joins TRBV12-3 or TRBV12-4 and TRBJ1-4, with D unresolved. The CDR3 covers 13 residues. V lost 6 bases and J lost 4, with 9 bases in between. CDR3 sequence reads: CASSQARNEKLFF. CDR3 in DNA: TGTGCCAGCAGCCAGGCACGTAATGAAAAACTGTTTTTT.